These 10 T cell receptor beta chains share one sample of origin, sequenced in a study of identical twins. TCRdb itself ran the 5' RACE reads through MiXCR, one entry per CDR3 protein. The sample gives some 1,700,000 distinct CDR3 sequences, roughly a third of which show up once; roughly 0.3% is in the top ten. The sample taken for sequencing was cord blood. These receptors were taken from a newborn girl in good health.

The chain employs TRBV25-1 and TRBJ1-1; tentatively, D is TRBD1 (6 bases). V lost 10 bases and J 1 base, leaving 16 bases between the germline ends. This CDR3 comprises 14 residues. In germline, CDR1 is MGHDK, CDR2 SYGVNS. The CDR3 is CATTFGGRNTEAFF. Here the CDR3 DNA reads TGTGCCACCACCTTTGGGGGCAGGAACACTGAAGCTTTCTTT.

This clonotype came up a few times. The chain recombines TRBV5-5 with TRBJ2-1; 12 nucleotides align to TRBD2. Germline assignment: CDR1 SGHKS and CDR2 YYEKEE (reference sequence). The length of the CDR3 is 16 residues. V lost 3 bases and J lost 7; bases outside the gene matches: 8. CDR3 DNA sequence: TGTGCCAGCAGCTCGACTAGCGGGGGCTCTTCAAATGAGCAGTTCTTC. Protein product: CASSSTSGGSSNEQFF.

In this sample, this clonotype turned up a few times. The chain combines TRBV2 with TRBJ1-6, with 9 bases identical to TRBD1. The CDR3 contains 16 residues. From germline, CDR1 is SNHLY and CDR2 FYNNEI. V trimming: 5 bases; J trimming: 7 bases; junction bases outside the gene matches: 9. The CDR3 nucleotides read TGTGCCAGCAGTCATCCGGGGACAGGGCCGAATTCACCCCTCCACTTT. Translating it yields CASSHPGTGPNSPLHF. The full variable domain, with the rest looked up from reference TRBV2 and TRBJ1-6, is EPEVTQTPSHQVTQMGQEVILRCVPISNHLYFYWYRQILGQKVEFLVSFYNNEISEKSEIFDDQFSVERPDGSNFTLKIRSTKLEDSAMYFCASSHPGTGPNSPLHFGNGTRLTVT.

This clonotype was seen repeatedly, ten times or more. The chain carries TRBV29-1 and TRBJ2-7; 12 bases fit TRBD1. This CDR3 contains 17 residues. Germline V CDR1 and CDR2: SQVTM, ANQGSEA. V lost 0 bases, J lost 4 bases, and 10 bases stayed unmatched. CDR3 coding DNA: TGCAGCGTTGAAGATGTGGGGACAGGGGGCACCCTATACGAGCAGTACTTC. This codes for CSVEDVGTGGTLYEQYF.

Written as DNA, the CDR3 is TGTGCCAGCAGCTTGGTAGCGGGAGAAGGTGAGCAGTTCTTC. Encoded protein: CASSLVAGEGEQFF. This sequence joins TRBV5-4 and TRBJ2-1; 9 bases match TRBD2. This CDR3 is built from 14 residues. J gave up 9 bases and V 0 bases, and 4 bases lay outside the gene matches. Germline CDR1 is SGHNT and CDR2 is YYREEE (reference sequence).

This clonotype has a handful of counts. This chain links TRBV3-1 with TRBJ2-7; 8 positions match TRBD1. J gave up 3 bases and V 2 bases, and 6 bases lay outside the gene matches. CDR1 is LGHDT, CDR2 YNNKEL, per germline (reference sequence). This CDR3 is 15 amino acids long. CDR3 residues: CASSQWTGPDYEQYF. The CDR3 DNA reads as TGTGCCAGCAGCCAATGGACAGGGCCAGACTACGAGCAGTACTTC.

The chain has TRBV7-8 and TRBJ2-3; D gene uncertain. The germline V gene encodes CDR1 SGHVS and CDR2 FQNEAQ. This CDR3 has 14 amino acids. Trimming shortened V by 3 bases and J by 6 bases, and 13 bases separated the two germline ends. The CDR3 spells CASSLAWKGDTQYF. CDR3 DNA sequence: TGTGCCAGCAGCTTGGCTTGGAAAGGTGATACGCAGTATTTT.

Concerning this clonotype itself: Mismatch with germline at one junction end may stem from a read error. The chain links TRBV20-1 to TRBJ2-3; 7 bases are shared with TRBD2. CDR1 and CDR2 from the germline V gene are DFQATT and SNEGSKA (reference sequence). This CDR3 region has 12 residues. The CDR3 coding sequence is TGCAGTGCGAGACTAGCAACAGGTACGCAGTATTTT. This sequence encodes CSARLATGTQYF.

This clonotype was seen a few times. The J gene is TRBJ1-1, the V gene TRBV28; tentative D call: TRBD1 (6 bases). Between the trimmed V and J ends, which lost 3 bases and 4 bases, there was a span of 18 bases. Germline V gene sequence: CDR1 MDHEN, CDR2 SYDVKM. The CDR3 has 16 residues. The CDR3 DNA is TGTGCCAGCAGTTTCGGGAGAGGAGGGGGGACCACTGAAGCTTTCTTT. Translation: CASSFGRGGGTTEAFF.

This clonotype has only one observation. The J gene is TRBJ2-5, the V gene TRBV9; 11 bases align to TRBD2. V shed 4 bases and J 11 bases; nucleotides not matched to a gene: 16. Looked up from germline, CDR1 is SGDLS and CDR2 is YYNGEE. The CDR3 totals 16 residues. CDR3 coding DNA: TGTGCCAGCAGCCCATGGTCTAGCGGGGGGTTCAATGAGCAGTACTTC. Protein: CASSPWSSGGFNEQYF.